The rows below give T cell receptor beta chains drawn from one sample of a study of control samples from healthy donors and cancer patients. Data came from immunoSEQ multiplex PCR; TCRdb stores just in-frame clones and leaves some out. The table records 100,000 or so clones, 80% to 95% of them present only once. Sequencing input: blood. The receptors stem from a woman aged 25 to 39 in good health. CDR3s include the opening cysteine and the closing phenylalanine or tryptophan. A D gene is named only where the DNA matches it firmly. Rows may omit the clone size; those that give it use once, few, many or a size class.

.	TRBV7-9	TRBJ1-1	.	TGTGCCAGCAGCTTAGGGGGCAGGAACACTGAAGCTTTCTTT	CASSLGGRNTEAFF
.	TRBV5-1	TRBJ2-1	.	TGCGCCAGCAGCTTGCCCAGTTTCTCCTACAATGAGCAGTTCTTC	CASSLPSFSYNEQFF
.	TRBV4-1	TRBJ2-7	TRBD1	TGCGCCAGCAGCCAAGACAGGGGGCTGTACGAGCAGTACTTC	CASSQDRGLYEQYF
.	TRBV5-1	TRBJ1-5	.	TGCGCCAGCAGCTTGGGGTCCGGGGGGAATCAGCCCCAGCATTTT	CASSLGSGGNQPQHF
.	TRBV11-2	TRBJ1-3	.	TGTGCCAGCAGCTTAGTACAGGGCTCTGGAAACACCATATATTTT	CASSLVQGSGNTIYF
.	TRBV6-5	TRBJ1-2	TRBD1	TGTGCCAGCAGCCAGGACAGGCCGGCCTATGGCTACACCTTC	CASSQDRPAYGYTF
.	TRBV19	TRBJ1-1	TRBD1	TGTGCCAGTCTTGTTGCAGGGGGCTTTACTGAAGCTTTCTTT	CASLVAGGFTEAFF
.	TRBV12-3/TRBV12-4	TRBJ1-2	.	TGCGCCAGCAGTCAGACTAACTATGGCTACACCTTC	CASSQTNYGYTF
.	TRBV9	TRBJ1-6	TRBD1	TGTGCCAGCAGCGGGACAGGGGGCGCAGGAAGATCACCCCTCCACTTT	CASSGTGGAGRSPLHF
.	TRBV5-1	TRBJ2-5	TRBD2	TGCGCCAGCAGCCGCACAATAGCGGGGTCTGGAGAGACCCAGTACTTC	CASSRTIAGSGETQYF
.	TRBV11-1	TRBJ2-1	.	TGTGCCAGCAGCCCGAGGGAGGTAGGGCTCAATGAGCAGTTCTTC	CASSPREVGLNEQFF
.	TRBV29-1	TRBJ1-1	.	TGCAGCGCCGGGGGCCAGCTGAACACTGAAGCTTTCTTT	CSAGGQLNTEAFF
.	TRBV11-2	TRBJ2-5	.	TGTGCCAGCAGCTTAGAAATTAGCAGGCAAGAGACCCAGTACTTC	CASSLEISRQETQYF
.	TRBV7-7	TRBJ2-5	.	TGTGCCAGCAGCTTAGCCGGGGCAGGCCCCCAAGAGACCCAGTACTTC	CASSLAGAGPQETQYF
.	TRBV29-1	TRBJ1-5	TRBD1	TGCAGCGTAGCCGGACAGGGCGTTAATCAGCCCCAGCATTTT	CSVAGQGVNQPQHF
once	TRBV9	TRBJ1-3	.	TGTGCCAGCAGCGTAATTCCGGACTCTGGAAACACCATATATTTT	CASSVIPDSGNTIYF
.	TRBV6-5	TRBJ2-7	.	TGTGCCAGCAGTTACTTCCGAGGGAGGGGGTCCTACGAGCAGTACTTC	CASSYFRGRGSYEQYF
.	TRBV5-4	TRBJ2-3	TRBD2	TGTGCCAGCAGCTTGCCGGGTCTAGCGGGGGGGATAATAAGCACAGATACGCAGTATTTT	CASSLPGLAGGIISTDTQYF
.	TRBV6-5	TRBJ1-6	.	TGTGCCAGCAGGAACCCAACAGGGACTGGCTCACCCCTCCACTTT	CASRNPTGTGSPLHF
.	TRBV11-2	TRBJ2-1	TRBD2	TGTGCCAGCAGCTCCGCCCCTAGAGCGGGAGTTCCGTTCTTC	CASSSAPRAGVPFF
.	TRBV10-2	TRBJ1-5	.	TGCGCCAGCAGTGAGTCCCTCAGGGGTTTTAGCAATCAGCCCCAGCATTTT	CASSESLRGFSNQPQHF
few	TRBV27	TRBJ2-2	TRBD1	TGTGCCAGCAGTACAGGGGGAACCGGGGAGCTGTTTTTT	CASSTGGTGELFF
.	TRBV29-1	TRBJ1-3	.	TGCAGCGTTGGCCTCTCTGGAAACACCATATATTTT	CSVGLSGNTIYF
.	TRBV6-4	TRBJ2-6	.	TGTGCCAGCAGGGCCAACCACGGCTCTGGGGCCAACGTCCTGACTTTC	CASRANHGSGANVLTF
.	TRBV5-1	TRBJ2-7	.	TGCGCCAGCAGCTTGGGGAACGAGCAGTACTTC	CASSLGNEQYF
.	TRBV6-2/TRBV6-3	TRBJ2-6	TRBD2	TGTGCCAGCAGTTTCCCGGGAGCGGGGGGCCCCCCTGGGGCCAACGTCCTGACTTTC	CASSFPGAGGPPGANVLTF
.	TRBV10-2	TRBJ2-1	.	TGCGCCAGCAGTGAGGGCAGAAGCATCTACAATGAGCAGTTCTTC	CASSEGRSIYNEQFF
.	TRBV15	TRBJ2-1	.	TGTGCCACCAGCAGAGAAGCTAGATACTCCTACAATGAGCAGTTCTTC	CATSREARYSYNEQFF
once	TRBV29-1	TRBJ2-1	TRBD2	TGCAGCGTTGATAGCGGGGGGAGGGCAGTTGAGCAGTTCTTC	CSVDSGGRAVEQFF
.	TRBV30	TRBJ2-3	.	TGTGCCGGGAACAGGGAGTGGGCAGATACGCAGTATTTT	CAGNREWADTQYF
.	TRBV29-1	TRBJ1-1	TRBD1	TGCAGCGTCCCGAACTTGCAGACAGGGCGGGACACTGAAGCTTTCTTT	CSVPNLQTGRDTEAFF
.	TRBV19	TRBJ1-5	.	TGTGCCTCTAACGAATCAGGGCGTCGTCAGCCCCAGCATTTT	CASNESGRRQPQHF
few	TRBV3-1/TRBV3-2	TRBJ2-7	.	TGTGCCAGCAGCCAAGTAAGGGGCGCCGGGCAGTACTTC	CASSQVRGAGQYF
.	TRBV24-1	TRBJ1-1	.	TGTGCCACCAGTAACGCAGGGATGAACACTGAAGCTTTCTTT	CATSNAGMNTEAFF
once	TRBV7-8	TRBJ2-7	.	TGTGCCAGCAGCTTAGCGATCGATTACGAGCAGTACTTC	CASSLAIDYEQYF
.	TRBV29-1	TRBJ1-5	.	TGCAGCGTTGTCGAGGGCGCTGCCCAGCCCCAGCATTTT	CSVVEGAAQPQHF
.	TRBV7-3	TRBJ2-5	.	TGTGCCAGCAGCTTACGGGCGGGGCTACAAGAGACCCAGTACTTC	CASSLRAGLQETQYF
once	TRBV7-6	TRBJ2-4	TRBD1	TGTGCCAGCAGCCCGACGCCCGGGACAGGGGGCCCACAAAACATTCAGTACTTC	CASSPTPGTGGPQNIQYF
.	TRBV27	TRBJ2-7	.	TGTGCCAGCAGTTTATTGCAGGGTTCCTACGAGCAGTACTTC	CASSLLQGSYEQYF
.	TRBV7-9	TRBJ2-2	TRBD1	TGTGCCAGCAGCTTAGCGCAGGGGGCCGGGGAGCTGTTTTTT	CASSLAQGAGELFF